This TCR beta chain was sequenced for a study of shared clonotypes between healthy human individuals. Turning to the study itself: Participating donors consisted of a couple of women and a few men aged 18 to 49. Findings and limits, study-wide: It was expected that sequencing depth would affect clonotype sharing among donors.

Naive CD8 cells lacked CD45RO, underwent positive selection for CCR7 and left out terminally differentiated effector memory CD45RA+ cells. The V and J ends lost 1 base and 1 base respectively, with 11 bases between them. The CDR3 has 15 amino acids. Germline loops: CDR1 MGHRA, CDR2 YSYEKL. Comment on this clone: The antigen remains unidentified.

The deep-level immunoSEQ assay was used. The method was immunoSEQ multiplex PCR; TCRdb's version includes in-frame clones alone and lacks a portion of them. The sample carries about 2 million clones, approximately 94% recorded once. What was sequenced was naive CD8+ T cells sorted from blood. The chain is built from TRBV4-1 and TRBJ2-7; D may match TRBD1 or TRBD2 (6 bases each). The source of this sequence is a man aged 18 to 30 in good health. This CDR3 reads CASSQGGAESYEQYF. The CDR3 DNA reads as TGCGCCAGCAGCCAAGGGGGGGCGGAGTCCTACGAGCAGTACTTC.